The 29 T cell receptor beta chains reported below all come from one sample, sequenced in a study of cytomegalovirus exposure and HLA in healthy donors. Researchers ran the PCR with 60 Vbeta and 13 Jbeta primers. Using immunoSEQ multiplex PCR, the repertoire was profiled, and TCRdb retains in-frame clones only, with some absent. The sample has some 150,000 clones; under 85% are singletons. The sequencing input was PBMCs. Source of these receptors: a female donor in good health and CMV-seronegative.

This chain joins TRBV27 and TRBJ2-6; 12 bases match TRBD2. Germline V gene lookup returns CDR1 MNHEY and CDR2 SMNVEV (reference sequence). The ends lost 5 bases at V and 0 bases at J; junction bases unmatched: 5. The CDR3 extends over 18 amino acids. CDR3 bases: TGTGCCAGCAGTAAAGGACTAGCGGGACTCTCTGGGGCCAACGTCCTGACTTTC. Its translation: CASSKGLAGLSGANVLTF.

V and J are TRBV7-8 and TRBJ1-2, with D maybe TRBD1 (6 bases). V lost 5 bases and J lost 8, with 15 bases in between. The CDR3 totals 13 residues. Germline V gene sequence: CDR1 SGHVS, CDR2 FQNEAQ. The CDR3 here is CASSPGASGGYTF. In nucleotides, the CDR3 is TGTGCCAGCAGCCCAGGGGCCAGTGGAGGCTACACCTTC.

This rearrangement joins TRBV28 to TRBJ1-5; D perhaps matches TRBD1 (5 bases). V lost 3 bases and J 4 bases, leaving 13 bases between the germline ends. The CDR3 is made up of 15 amino acids. The germline CDR1 and CDR2 sequences are MDHEN and SYDVKM. As DNA, the CDR3 is TGTGCCAGCAGTTTCTCTGGGGCCTATAATCAGCCCCAGCATTTT. The encoded protein is CASSFSGAYNQPQHF.

The genes are TRBV28 and TRBJ1-4; TRBD1 agrees at 8 bases. The trim removed 5 bases at V and 7 bases at J, leaving 6 bases unmatched. Germline CDR1 and CDR2: MDHEN and SYDVKM. This CDR3 has 14 residues. The CDR3 loop reads CASSPLGQGEKLFF. CDR3 bases: TGTGCCAGCAGTCCCCTAGGACAGGGTGAAAAACTGTTTTTT.

DNA of the CDR3: TGTGCCAGCAGCTTAATTGGGCCAGATACGCAGTATTTT. This codes for CASSLIGPDTQYF. This chain links TRBV7-9 with TRBJ2-3, with unresolved D. The CDR3 is 13 residues long. CDR1 SEHNR and CDR2 FQNEAQ come from the germline V gene (reference sequence). With 2 bases removed from V and 4 bases from J, the gap between germline ends came to 7 bases.

Only a few counts were recorded for this clone. The chain uses TRBV7-9 and TRBJ2-7; 9 positions match TRBD1. V shed 5 bases and J 6 bases; nucleotides not matched to a gene: 14. Germline loops: CDR1 SEHNR, CDR2 FQNEAQ (reference sequence). The CDR3 covers 16 residues. The CDR3 sequence is CASSPGVGQGSSEQYF. DNA of the CDR3: TGTGCCAGCAGCCCAGGAGTGGGACAGGGATCGTCCGAGCAGTACTTC.

A few counts support this clone. The rearrangement joins TRBV29-1 to TRBJ2-1, with 12 bases aligning to TRBD1. The CDR3 contains 14 residues. V gave up 7 bases and J gave up 1 base; unmatched junction bases: 2. The germline V gene has CDR1 SQVTM and CDR2 ANQGSEA. As DNA, the CDR3 is TGCAGCGGGGACAGGGGGCTTTCCTACAATGAGCAGTTCTTC. It is translated as CSGDRGLSYNEQFF.

The rearrangement joins TRBV28 to TRBJ2-7; 8 bases fit TRBD2. This CDR3 has 15 residues. Germline loops: CDR1 MDHEN, CDR2 SYDVKM. V was pared by 3 bases and J by 1 base, with 5 bases of the junction left unmatched. CDR3 sequence reads: CASSFGTSWSYEQYF. Here the CDR3 DNA reads TGTGCCAGCAGTTTTGGGACTAGTTGGTCCTACGAGCAGTACTTC.

V usage is TRBV30 and J usage is TRBJ1-1, with D perhaps TRBD1 (6 bases). The germline V gene encodes CDR1 GTSNPN and CDR2 SVGIG (reference sequence). The CDR3 runs 12 residues. V lost 3 bases to trimming and J lost 3 bases, with 8 bases between them. The CDR3 loop reads CAWRGGDTEAFF. CDR3 bases: TGTGCCTGGAGAGGGGGTGACACTGAAGCTTTCTTT.

The DNA of the CDR3 is TGTGCCAGCAGCGTAGCTCAAGGGGCCTCCTCCTACGAGCAGTACTTC. Translation: CASSVAQGASSYEQYF. The J gene is TRBJ2-7, the V gene TRBV9; possibly TRBD1 for D (5 bases). CDR1 and CDR2 from the germline V gene are SGDLS and YYNGEE. CDR3 size: 16 residues. With 0 bases removed from V and 0 bases from J, the gap between germline ends came to 13 bases.

The chain recombines TRBV18 with TRBJ1-5, with TRBD1 matching over 9 bases. Germline V CDR1 and CDR2: KGHSH, LQKENI. This CDR3 spans 16 amino acids. Losses at the gene ends were 3 bases for V and 2 bases for J; bases not matched to a gene: 5. CDR3 loop: CASSPGRTGGNQPQHF. In DNA, the CDR3 is TGTGCCAGCTCACCGGGGAGGACAGGGGGCAATCAGCCCCAGCATTTT.

This chain links TRBV29-1 with TRBJ1-4; the match to TRBD1 covers 11 bases. The trim removed 6 bases at V and 0 bases at J, leaving 6 bases unmatched. The CDR3 length is 16 residues. Germline V gene data show CDR1 as SQVTM and CDR2 as ANQGSEA. Here the CDR3 reads CSVPGQGVATNEKLFF. CDR3 DNA: TGCAGCGTACCGGGACAGGGGGTTGCAACTAATGAAAAACTGTTTTTT.

CDR3 in DNA: TGTGCCAGCAGTCCCCCGCTACGTCTGGGCACCGGTGAGACCCAGTACTTC. This gives the protein CASSPPLRLGTGETQYF. This chain links TRBV28 with TRBJ2-5; D not resolved. The CDR3 extends over 17 amino acids. The ends were cut back, 5 bases at V and 5 bases at J, with 24 bases in the middle. Germline V gives CDR1 MDHEN, CDR2 SYDVKM. The whole variable domain, filled in from reference TRBV28 and TRBJ2-5, reads DVKVTQSSRYLVKRTGEKVFLECVQDMDHENMFWYRQDPGLGLRLIYFSYDVKMKEKGDIPEGYSVSREKKERFSLILESASTNQTSMYLCASSPPLRLGTGETQYFGPGTRLLVL.

This chain connects TRBV20-1 to TRBJ2-5; a weak D match, TRBD2 (5 bases). This CDR3 has 11 amino acids. Germline-derived CDR1 and CDR2 are DFQATT and SNEGSKA (reference sequence). V lost 5 bases to trimming and J lost 3 bases, with 7 bases between them. The CDR3 region has the DNA TGCAGTGCTGGACTCAAAGAGACCCAGTACTTC. Its protein is CSAGLKETQYF.

The chain is built from TRBV4-3 and TRBJ2-7; 8 bases match TRBD1. V lost 3 bases to trimming and J lost 5 bases; unmatched junction nucleotides: 9. Germline V lookup: CDR1 LGHNA, CDR2 YSLEER. The CDR3 length is 15 residues. In nucleotides, the CDR3 is TGCGCCAGCAGCCAGCTAACAGGGGGATTCAACGAGCAGTACTTC. The encoded protein is CASSQLTGGFNEQYF.

The chain combines TRBV7-6 with TRBJ1-5; possible D gene TRBD1, 5 bases. CDR1 SGHVS and CDR2 FNYEAQ come from the germline V gene. The CDR3 is made up of 15 amino acids. V lost 1 base, J lost 6 bases, and 13 bases lay in between. The CDR3, as DNA: TGTGCCAGCAGCTTAGGTGCAGGCGGGGGTCAGCCCCAGCATTTT. As protein: CASSLGAGGGQPQHF.

V gene TRBV7-2 combines with J gene TRBJ2-1, with 10 bases aligning to TRBD1. Germline-derived CDR1 and CDR2 are SGHTA and FQGNSA. Unmatched junction bases numbered 9, after V lost 8 bases and J lost 8 bases. This CDR3 has 14 residues. The chain's CDR3 is CASLDRGRVDEQFF. The CDR3 bases are TGTGCCAGCCTAGACAGGGGGCGCGTGGATGAGCAGTTCTTC.

The chain carries TRBV7-2 and TRBJ2-3; 7 nucleotides match TRBD2. J was trimmed by 1 base and V by 4 bases; bases with no gene match: 8. The CDR3 runs to 16 residues. Germline V gene sequence: CDR1 SGHTA, CDR2 FQGNSA. The CDR3 protein is CASSSYRSGGTDTQYF. DNA of the CDR3: TGTGCCAGCAGCTCTTATAGGAGCGGGGGCACAGATACGCAGTATTTT.

The V gene is TRBV19, the J gene TRBJ1-1; tentative D call: TRBD1 (5 bases). Germline V gene sequence: CDR1 LNHDA, CDR2 SQIVND (reference sequence). CDR3 length: 14 residues. V shed 3 bases and J shed 6 bases, with 14 bases lying between them. The CDR3 DNA reads TGTGCCAGTAGTATCCGACAGACGCACCCTGAAGCTTTCTTT. Translated, it gives CASSIRQTHPEAFF.

The chain combines TRBV4-1 with TRBJ1-6, with D unclear. V was clipped by 4 bases and J by 7 bases, with 11 bases between them. The CDR3 totals 14 residues. Germline lookup yields CDR1 MGHRA and CDR2 YSYEKL. CDR3 DNA sequence: TGCGCCAGCAGCCTTCAGGAGGGAAATTCACCCCTCCACTTT. It is translated as CASSLQEGNSPLHF.

This chain joins TRBV28 and TRBJ1-5; perhaps TRBD1 as D (6 bases). Germline values: CDR1 MDHEN, CDR2 SYDVKM. There are 16 residues in the CDR3. V gave up 5 bases and J gave up 1 base, with 15 bases separating them. Here the CDR3 DNA reads TGTGCCAGCAGTCGAAACGGACAGACCAGCAATCAGCCCCAGCATTTT. Translated, it gives CASSRNGQTSNQPQHF.

The genes are TRBV29-1 and TRBJ2-5, with TRBD1 matching over 8 bases. The J call is in doubt because the DNA end fits TRBJ2-7 better. Germline V gives CDR1 SQVTM, CDR2 ANQGSEA. The CDR3 consists of 12 residues. CDR3 residues: CSVVRGQNEQYF. The CDR3 DNA reads TGCAGCGTTGTCAGGGGGCAAAACGAGCAGTACTTC.

The J gene is TRBJ2-1, the V gene TRBV28; TRBD2 aligns across 11 bases. The CDR3 has 15 residues. Trimming at V came to 8 bases and at J to 6 bases, leaving 9 bases not matched to a gene. In germline, CDR1 is MDHEN, CDR2 SYDVKM. The CDR3 region is CASVEVAGGFNEQFF. The CDR3 DNA sequence: TGTGCCAGCGTAGAGGTAGCGGGAGGGTTCAATGAGCAGTTCTTC.

The V call is TRBV7-2, the J call TRBJ1-1; D remains ambiguous. This CDR3 is 14 amino acids long. The V end lost 1 base, the J end lost 5 bases, and 11 bases lay between the germline ends. CDR1 and CDR2 from the germline V gene are SGHTA and FQGNSA. The CDR3 nucleotides are TGTGCCAGCAGCTTAGAGCAACGCGGGACTGAAGCTTTCTTT. Translating it yields CASSLEQRGTEAFF.

This clone was seen a few times. J is TRBJ1-2 and V is TRBV27; D unresolved. The CDR3 runs 15 residues. Trimming cost V 2 bases and J 3 bases, with 13 bases left between them. The V gene's germline CDR1 is MNHEY and CDR2 SMNVEV (reference sequence). The CDR3: CASSLRSGSYYGYTF. The CDR3 DNA follows: TGTGCCAGCAGTTTAAGGTCCGGGTCCTACTATGGCTACACCTTC.

V and J are TRBV4-3 and TRBJ2-7, with D perhaps TRBD2 (5 bases). Deletions cut 0 bases from V and 6 bases from J, with 21 bases between. The CDR3 is 17 amino acids. CDR1 is LGHNA and CDR2 is YSLEER in the germline V gene. CDR3 in amino acids: CASSQDRAGSNPLEQYF. CDR3 DNA: TGCGCCAGCAGCCAAGACCGGGCGGGCTCCAATCCCCTCGAGCAGTACTTC.

The J gene is TRBJ1-4, the V gene TRBV19; D perhaps matches TRBD1 (6 bases). Trimming left V 3 bases short and J 5 bases short, with 10 bases between. The CDR3 contains 14 residues. Per the germline V gene, CDR1 is LNHDA and CDR2 is SQIVND (reference sequence). This CDR3 reads CASSIRQGNEKLFF. For the CDR3, the DNA is TGTGCCAGTAGTATCAGGCAGGGGAATGAAAAACTGTTTTTT.

The CDR3 coding sequence is TGTGCCAGCTCACCACCAGGGGATAACACCGGGGAGCTGTTTTTT. Translated: CASSPPGDNTGELFF. The chain is built from TRBV18 and TRBJ2-2, with D tentatively TRBD1 (5 bases). The CDR3 length is 15 residues. The V gene lost 0 bases and the J gene lost 2 bases, with 7 bases spanning the gap. Germline CDR1 is KGHSH and CDR2 is LQKENI.

The CDR3 nucleotides are TGCGCCAGCAGCTCCGACCGGGACAGGGCGACCGAGCAGTACTTC. Protein product: CASSSDRDRATEQYF. V and J are TRBV5-1 and TRBJ2-5; 9 positions match TRBD1. The J call could be wrong; TRBJ2-7 is a better fit for the DNA end. CDR1 is SGHRS and CDR2 is YFSETQ in the germline V gene. The CDR3 loop spans 15 amino acids.